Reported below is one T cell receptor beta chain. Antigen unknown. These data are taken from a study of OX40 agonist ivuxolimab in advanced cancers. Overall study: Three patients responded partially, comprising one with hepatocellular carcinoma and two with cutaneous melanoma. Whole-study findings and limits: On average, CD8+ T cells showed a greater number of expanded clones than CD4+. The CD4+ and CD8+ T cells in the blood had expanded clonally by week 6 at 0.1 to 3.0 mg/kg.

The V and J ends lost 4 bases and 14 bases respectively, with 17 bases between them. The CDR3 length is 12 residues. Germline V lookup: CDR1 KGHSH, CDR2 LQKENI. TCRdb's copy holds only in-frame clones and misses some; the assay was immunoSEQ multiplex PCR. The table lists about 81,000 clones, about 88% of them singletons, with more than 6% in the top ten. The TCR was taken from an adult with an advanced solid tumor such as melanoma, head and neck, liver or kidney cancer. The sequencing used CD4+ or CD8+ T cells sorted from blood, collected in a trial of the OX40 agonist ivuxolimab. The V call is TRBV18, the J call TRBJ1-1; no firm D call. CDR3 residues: CASSRDQGPRFF. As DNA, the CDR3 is TGTGCCAGCTCACGAGATCAAGGCCCACGGTTCTTT.